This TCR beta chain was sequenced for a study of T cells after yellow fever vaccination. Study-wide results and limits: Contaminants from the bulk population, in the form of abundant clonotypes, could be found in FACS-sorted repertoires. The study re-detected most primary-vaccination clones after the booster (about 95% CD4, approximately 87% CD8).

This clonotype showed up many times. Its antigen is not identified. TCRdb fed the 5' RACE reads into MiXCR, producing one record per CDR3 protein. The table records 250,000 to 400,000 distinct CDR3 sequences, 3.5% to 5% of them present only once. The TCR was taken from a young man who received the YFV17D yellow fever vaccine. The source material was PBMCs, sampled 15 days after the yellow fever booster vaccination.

The CDR3 sequence: CASSLLMGPNSPLHF. The CDR3 nucleotides are TGTGCCAGCAGCCTCCTTATGGGGCCGAATTCACCCCTCCACTTT. The V call is TRBV6-2 or TRBV6-3, the J call TRBJ1-6; D is possibly TRBD1 (5 bases). V lost 6 bases and J 7 bases, leaving 16 bases between the germline ends. The germline gives CDR1 MNHEY, CDR2 SVGEGT. The CDR3 contains 15 residues.